The T cell receptor (beta chain) under discussion was sequenced for a study of T cell responses to AZD1222 COVID-19 vaccine. Germline V gene sequence: CDR1 MNHEY, CDR2 SVGEGT. The V gene lost 6 bases and the J gene lost 1 base, with 12 bases spanning the gap. CDR3 size: 14 residues. Sequencing was performed with immunoSEQ multiplex PCR; in TCRdb, only in-frame clones are kept and a portion is missing. Of 150,000 to 200,000 clones in the sample, approximately 94% were seen once. The source is an adult who received the AZD1222 COVID-19 vaccine. The chain combines TRBV6-2 or TRBV6-3 with TRBJ1-1; D is undetermined. Sequencing was performed on peripheral blood, taken 28 days after the second AZD1222 dose. CDR3 loop: CASSVRLENTEAFF. CDR3 in DNA: TGTGCCAGCAGCGTACGACTAGAGAACACTGAAGCTTTCTTT.